This TCR beta chain was profiled in a study of beta chain features in type 1 diabetes. The investigators reverse transcribed all of the isolated RNA, so they sequenced expressed TCRB transcripts. Method: immunoSEQ multiplex PCR; TCRdb's copy keeps in-frame clones and lacks some. In the table there are under 550,000 clones, about 10% of which are singletons. The CDR3 loop spans 13 amino acids. Trimming cost V 2 bases and J 2 bases, with 6 bases left between them. Germline V gives CDR1 SGHDN, CDR2 FVKESK. Study results and caveats: TCRB repertoires of naive, central memory and Treg cells appeared more similar among patients than among healthy donors. A potential PCR bias toward shorter templates would be equal in patient and control samples. It was not settled here whether HLA type affects TCRB rearrangement. Type 1 diabetes patients had moderately but significantly shorter TCRB CDR3s in all four CD4+ subsets.

Concerning this clone: Its antigen is not known.

This chain joins TRBV14 and TRBJ2-5; D is uncertain. The sequence derives from a woman aged 18-35 years in good health. Input material: naive CD4+ T cells from blood. This CDR3 reads CASSQFRQETQYF. DNA for the CDR3: TGTGCCAGCAGCCAATTCAGACAAGAGACCCAGTACTTC.